These 29 T cell receptor beta chains originate from one sample sequenced in a study of control samples from healthy donors and cancer patients. The repertoire was sequenced with immunoSEQ multiplex PCR; TCRdb's copy has only in-frame clones and lacks some. The table records about 94,000 clones, more than 85% of them present only once. Source material: blood. The receptors shown here come from a woman between 50 and 59 years old in good health.

This sequence joins TRBV12-3 or TRBV12-4 and TRBJ2-5, with 9 bases lining up with TRBD1. After removal of 6 bases from V and 5 bases from J, the junction contained 4 bases not matched to a gene. The CDR3 covers 13 residues. The chain's CDR3 is CASSRDRGETQYF. The CDR3 bases are TGTGCCAGCAGCCGTGACAGGGGGGAGACCCAGTACTTC.

For the CDR3, the DNA is TGTGCCAGCAGCTCTGGACCTCCAGGCCCCTCTGGAAACACCATATATTTT. Protein sequence: CASSSGPPGPSGNTIYF. This chain connects TRBV7-3 to TRBJ1-3, with D hard to call. Trimming took 4 bases from V and 0 from J, leaving 16 bases between them. Germline V gene data show CDR1 as SGHTA and CDR2 as FQGTGA. This CDR3 spans 17 amino acids.

This sequence joins TRBV7-8 and TRBJ1-6; 8 bases are a match to TRBD1. The V gene end was trimmed by 4 bases and the J gene end by 4 bases; junction bases not matched to a gene: 12. Germline values: CDR1 SGHVS, CDR2 FQNEAQ. This CDR3 has 18 amino acids. The CDR3 sequence is CASSSIPGGSVYNSPLHF. CDR3 sequence (DNA): TGTGCCAGCAGCTCTATCCCAGGGGGCTCTGTATATAATTCACCCCTCCACTTT.

The gene calls are TRBV6-2 or TRBV6-3 and TRBJ2-7; 10 bases line up with TRBD2. The V gene end was trimmed by 7 bases and the J gene end by 5 bases; junction bases not matched to a gene: 11. CDR3 length equals 15 residues. Germline V gene sequence: CDR1 MNHEY, CDR2 SVGEGT. The CDR3: CASTPGLLAGNEQYF. The CDR3 nucleotides read TGTGCCAGCACCCCTGGGTTACTAGCGGGGAACGAGCAGTACTTC.

V is TRBV5-6 and J is TRBJ1-3; possibly TRBD1 for D (5 bases). The CDR3 is 15 residues long. Germline V gene lookup returns CDR1 SGHDT and CDR2 YYEEEE. Trimming shortened V by 2 bases and J by 0 bases, and 9 bases separated the two germline ends. This CDR3 is CASSLFGGSGNTIYF. CDR3 bases: TGTGCCAGCAGCTTATTTGGGGGCTCTGGAAACACCATATATTTT.

With respect to this clone: Other DNA sequences from this sample encode an identical CDR3 as well. V gene TRBV27 combines with J gene TRBJ1-4, with unresolved D. Deletions cut 3 bases from V and 6 bases from J, with 8 bases between. The CDR3 is made up of 13 amino acids. Germline loops: CDR1 MNHEY, CDR2 SMNVEV (reference sequence). CDR3 sequence (DNA): TGTGCCAGCAGTTTTTCAGGTTATGAAAAACTGTTTTTT. It specifies CASSFSGYEKLFF. The complete variable domain, with remaining parts taken from reference TRBV27 and TRBJ1-4, reads EAQVTQNPRYLITVTGKKLTVTCSQNMNHEYMSWYRQDPGLGLRQIYYSMNVEVTDKGDVPEGYKVSRKEKRNFPLILESPSPNQTSLYFCASSFSGYEKLFFGSGTQLSVL.

V gene TRBV6-5 combines with J gene TRBJ1-6; TRBD1 matches at 9 bases. Germline trimming cut 0 bases from V and 7 bases from J; bases unmatched to any gene: 4. Germline loops: CDR1 MNHEY, CDR2 SVGAGI. This CDR3 comprises 16 residues. The chain's CDR3 is CASSYSGQGTNSPLHF. As DNA, the CDR3 is TGTGCCAGCAGTTACTCGGGACAGGGAACGAATTCACCCCTCCACTTT.

This clone was seen once. The chain is built from TRBV19 and TRBJ1-2; 10 bases agree with TRBD1. Germline CDR1 is LNHDA and CDR2 is SQIVND (reference sequence). The J segment lost 2 bases and the V segment lost 9 bases, leaving 15 bases of the junction unmatched. This CDR3 is 17 amino acids long. The CDR3 nucleotides read TGTGCCAGCAACCGACAGGGGGCGCCTCGTACAAACTATGGCTACACCTTC. Translated: CASNRQGAPRTNYGYTF.

V and J are TRBV12-5 and TRBJ2-7; 7 bases align to TRBD1. CDR1 and CDR2 (germline): LGHNT, FRNRAP. The length of the CDR3 is 15 residues. V trimming: 3 bases; J trimming: 2 bases; junction bases outside the gene matches: 7. In DNA form, the CDR3 reads TGTGCTAGTGGTTTCTACCGGGACAGAGCCTACGAGCAGTACTTC. Its protein product is CASGFYRDRAYEQYF.

This chain uses TRBV5-1 with TRBJ2-4; D unresolved. The germline CDR1 and CDR2 sequences are SGHRS and YFSETQ. With 4 bases removed from V and 6 bases from J, the gap between germline ends came to 11 bases. The CDR3 is made up of 13 amino acids. As DNA, the CDR3 is TGCGCCAGCAGCCCGTCCAAGGGAAACATTCAGTACTTC. Translating gives CASSPSKGNIQYF. Filled out from reference TRBV5-1 and TRBJ2-4, the complete variable domain reads KAGVTQTPRYLIKTRGQQVTLSCSPISGHRSVSWYQQTPGQGLQFLFEYFSETQRNKGNFPGRFSGRQFSNSRSEMNVSTLELGDSALYLCASSPSKGNIQYFGAGTRLSVL.

V gene TRBV15 combines with J gene TRBJ2-2; D is perhaps TRBD1 (5 bases). Germline V lookup: CDR1 LNHNV, CDR2 YYDKDF (reference sequence). Trimming shortened V by 0 bases and J by 3 bases, and 8 bases separated the two germline ends. The CDR3 consists of 15 residues. This CDR3 is CATSRDAGHTGELFF. The CDR3 DNA reads TGTGCCACCAGCAGAGACGCAGGGCACACCGGGGAGCTGTTTTTT.

V and J are TRBV5-1 and TRBJ1-1, with D unresolved. Per germline, CDR1 SGHRS and CDR2 YFSETQ. There are 12 residues in the CDR3. V dropped 2 bases and J dropped 5 bases, with 7 bases sitting between them. DNA for the CDR3: TGCGCCAGCAGCTTTGCCGGGACTGAAGCTTTCTTT. Translated: CASSFAGTEAFF.

The CDR3 sequence is CASSLAGVDSYEQYF. The CDR3 coding sequence is TGTGCCAGCAGTCTAGCGGGGGTGGACTCCTACGAGCAGTACTTC. The V gene is TRBV6-5, the J gene TRBJ2-7; 10 bases align to TRBD2. V was pared by 5 bases and J by 0 bases, with 4 bases of the junction left unmatched. The V gene's germline CDR1 is MNHEY and CDR2 SVGAGI. The CDR3 has 15 residues.

The chain employs TRBV6-2 or TRBV6-3 and TRBJ2-7; D not certain. The CDR3 has 13 amino acids. With 2 bases removed from V and 2 bases from J, the gap between germline ends came to 7 bases. Germline lookup yields CDR1 MNHEY and CDR2 SVGEGT. CDR3 bases: TGTGCCAGCAGTTACGTGGCAGCCTACGAGCAGTACTTC. This gives the protein CASSYVAAYEQYF.

The table lists this clone with a count of one. The chain is built from TRBV6-5 and TRBJ2-7; TRBD2 agrees at 9 bases. The CDR3 is 14 residues long. The V and J ends lost 5 bases and 4 bases, in that order; junction bases with no gene match: 6. CDR1 MNHEY and CDR2 SVGAGI come from the germline V gene. The CDR3 sequence: CASSRSGRGYEQYF. The CDR3, as DNA: TGTGCCAGCAGTCGTAGCGGGAGAGGGTACGAGCAGTACTTC.

This chain uses TRBV18 with TRBJ2-3; D not certain. The V gene lost 4 bases and the J gene lost 2 bases, with 22 bases spanning the gap. Germline CDR1 is KGHSH and CDR2 is LQKENI. There are 18 residues in the CDR3. CDR3 DNA: TGTGCCAGCTCACATGTTAGGACCTCCCTGGGATTCACAGATACGCAGTATTTT. Protein: CASSHVRTSLGFTDTQYF. The complete variable domain, with remaining parts taken from reference TRBV18 and TRBJ2-3, reads NAGVMQNPRHLVRRRGQEARLRCSPMKGHSHVYWYRQLPEEGLKFMVYLQKENIIDESGMPKERFSAEFPKEGPSILRIQQVVRGDSAAYFCASSHVRTSLGFTDTQYFGPGTRLTVL.

Comments on this clone: An end of the junction does not agree with germline; a read error may underlie this. The chain recombines TRBV7-7 with TRBJ2-1; 12 positions agree with TRBD2. CDR1 is SSHAT, CDR2 FNYEAQ, per germline (reference sequence). The CDR3 sequence is 19 residues long. The CDR3 nucleotides are TGTGCTAGCAGCTCTCTCCCCTTATCTAGCGGGAGGGCCAGGAATGAGCAGTTCTTC. As protein: CASSSLPLSSGRARNEQFF.

The chain couples TRBV28 to TRBJ2-7; TRBD2 matches at 12 bases. The V and J ends lost 6 bases and 3 bases, in that order; junction bases with no gene match: 6. CDR3 length equals 15 residues. CDR1 and CDR2 from the germline V gene are MDHEN and SYDVKM. CDR3 sequence (DNA): TGTGCCAGCAGAGAGACTAGCGGGAGATTCTACGAGCAGTACTTC. Translated: CASRETSGRFYEQYF.

The V and J genes are TRBV6-1 and TRBJ2-7; no definite D call. Germline loops: CDR1 MNHNS, CDR2 SASEGT. The CDR3 runs to 17 residues. The ends were cut back, 4 bases at V and 5 bases at J, with 24 bases in the middle. DNA for the CDR3: TGTGCCAGCAGTGCAAGAGGTAATCTTTTACTTTGGGACGAGCAGTACTTC. Protein sequence: CASSARGNLLLWDEQYF.

As regards this clone: The same CDR3 is also encoded by other DNA sequences in this sample. V usage is TRBV7-9 and J usage is TRBJ1-1, with D unresolved. CDR1 SEHNR and CDR2 FQNEAQ come from the germline V gene (reference sequence). V lost 2 bases to trimming and J lost 1 base, with 5 bases between them. The CDR3 has 13 residues. CDR3 in DNA: TGTGCCAGCAGCTTACGAGGGAACACTGAAGCTTTCTTT. Amino acids: CASSLRGNTEAFF.

The CDR3: CASSQTRQETQYF. The DNA of the CDR3 is TGTGCCAGCAGCCAGACTCGACAAGAGACCCAGTACTTC. The gene calls are TRBV11-2 and TRBJ2-5, with no clear D. Trimming cost V 5 bases and J 2 bases, with 9 bases left between them. Germline assignment: CDR1 SGHAT and CDR2 FQNNGV. The CDR3 is made up of 13 amino acids.

A single count supports this clone. The chain recombines TRBV5-6 with TRBJ2-6, with a possible D match to TRBD1 (5 bases). This CDR3 is built from 19 residues. Germline V gene data show CDR1 as SGHDT and CDR2 as YYEEEE. V shed 0 bases and J shed 0 bases, with 16 bases lying between them. In DNA, the CDR3 is TGTGCCAGCAGCTTGGGGGGATGGCGACAGTTCTCTGGGGCCAACGTCCTGACTTTC. Translated: CASSLGGWRQFSGANVLTF.

This chain links TRBV28 with TRBJ2-2, with 7 bases fitting TRBD2. The CDR3 sequence is 17 residues long. V lost 3 bases and J lost 0; bases outside the gene matches: 7. Germline V gene lookup returns CDR1 MDHEN and CDR2 SYDVKM. The CDR3, as DNA: TGTGCCAGCAGTTTTTTTAGAGGGAGGGCGAACACCGGGGAGCTGTTTTTT. It codes for CASSFFRGRANTGELFF.

The chain uses TRBV11-3 and TRBJ2-3, with 9 bases aligning to TRBD1. CDR1 is SGHNT and CDR2 is YENEEA in the germline V gene. The V and J ends lost 6 bases and 1 base, in that order; junction bases with no gene match: 8. The length of the CDR3 is 16 residues. CDR3 residues: CASSPGTGSRTDTQYF. The CDR3 nucleotides read TGTGCCAGCAGTCCCGGGACAGGGTCTCGCACAGATACGCAGTATTTT.

The chain joins TRBV6-2 or TRBV6-3 to TRBJ1-5, with 9 bases fitting TRBD1. The CDR3 has 14 amino acids. The trim removed 6 bases at V and 5 bases at J, leaving 5 bases unmatched. Per the germline V gene, CDR1 is MNHEY and CDR2 is SVGEGT. In nucleotides, the CDR3 is TGTGCCAGCAGCCCCACAGGGGGCGATCAGCCCCAGCATTTT. It yields the protein CASSPTGGDQPQHF.

As concerns this clone: The junction differs from germline at one of its ends, possibly a read error. The V gene is TRBV6-2 or TRBV6-3, the J gene TRBJ1-1, with 8 positions matching TRBD1. From germline, CDR1 is MNHEY and CDR2 SVGEGT. CDR3 length: 14 residues. The CDR3 sequence is CASSNRQGNPEAFF. CDR3 sequence (DNA): TGTGCCAGCAGTAACCGACAGGGGAACCCTGAAGCTTTCTTT.

The rearrangement joins TRBV19 to TRBJ2-3; 8 bases fit TRBD1. Per germline, CDR1 LNHDA and CDR2 SQIVND (reference sequence). CDR3 length: 17 amino acids. The V segment lost 3 bases and the J segment 4 bases; nucleotides outside the gene matches: 12. CDR3 DNA sequence: TGTGCCAGTAGTATTTGGGACGGACAGGGAGCCTCAGATACGCAGTATTTT. Its translation: CASSIWDGQGASDTQYF. The full variable domain, in which reference TRBV19 and TRBJ2-3 provide the parts outside the CDR3, is DGGITQSPKYLFRKEGQNVTLSCEQNLNHDAMYWYRQDPGQGLRLIYYSQIVNDFQKGDIAEGYSVSREKKESFPLTVTSAQKNPTAFYLCASSIWDGQGASDTQYFGPGTRLTVL.

The gene calls are TRBV7-2 and TRBJ1-2; D is uncertain. This CDR3 spans 15 amino acids. Germline V gene lookup returns CDR1 SGHTA and CDR2 FQGNSA. Trimming removed 1 base from V and 4 bases from J, with 13 bases in between. CDR3 residues: CASSLGRIGPYGYTF. DNA for the CDR3: TGTGCCAGCAGCTTAGGACGGATAGGGCCCTATGGCTACACCTTC.

V usage is TRBV7-9 and J usage is TRBJ2-7; a possible D gene is TRBD1 (5 bases). CDR1 SEHNR and CDR2 FQNEAQ come from the germline V gene (reference sequence). This CDR3 has 14 residues. The V end was cut by 5 bases, the J end by 4 bases, with 15 bases between. The CDR3 DNA follows: TGTGCCAGCAGCGTGGACACTCTCGAATACGAGCAGTACTTC. Protein product: CASSVDTLEYEQYF.